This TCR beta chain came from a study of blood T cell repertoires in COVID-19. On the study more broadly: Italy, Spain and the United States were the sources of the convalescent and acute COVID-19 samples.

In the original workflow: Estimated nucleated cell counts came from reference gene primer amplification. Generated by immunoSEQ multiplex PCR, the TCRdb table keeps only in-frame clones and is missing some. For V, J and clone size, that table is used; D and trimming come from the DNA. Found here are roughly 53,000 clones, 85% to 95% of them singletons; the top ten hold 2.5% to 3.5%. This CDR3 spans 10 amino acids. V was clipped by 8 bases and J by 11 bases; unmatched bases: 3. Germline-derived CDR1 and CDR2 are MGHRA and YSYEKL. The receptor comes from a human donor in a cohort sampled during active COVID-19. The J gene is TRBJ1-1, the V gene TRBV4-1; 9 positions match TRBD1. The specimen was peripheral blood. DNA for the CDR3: TGCGCCAGCGGGACAGGGTACGCTTTCTTT. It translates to CASGTGYAFF.